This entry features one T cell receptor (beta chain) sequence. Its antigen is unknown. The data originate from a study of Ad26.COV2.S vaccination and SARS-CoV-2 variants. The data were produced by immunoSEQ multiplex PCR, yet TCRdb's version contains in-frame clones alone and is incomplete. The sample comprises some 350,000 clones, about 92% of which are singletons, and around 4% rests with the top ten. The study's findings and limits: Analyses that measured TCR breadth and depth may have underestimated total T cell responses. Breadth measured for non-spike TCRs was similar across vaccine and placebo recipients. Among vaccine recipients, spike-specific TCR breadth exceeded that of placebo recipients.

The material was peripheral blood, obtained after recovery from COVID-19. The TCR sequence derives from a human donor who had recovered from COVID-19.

CDR3 coding DNA: TGTGCCAGCAGCGTAGGTGAGGGTATGGTCAACGAGCAGTACTTC. This sequence encodes CASSVGEGMVNEQYF. The chain carries TRBV9 and TRBJ2-7, with D possibly being TRBD2 (5 bases). Germline CDR1 SGDLS, CDR2 YYNGEE. The ends were cut back, 0 bases at V and 5 bases at J, with 15 bases in the middle. The CDR3 length is 15 residues.